The TCR beta chain described here comes from a study of blood T cell repertoires in COVID-19 (dated by TCRdb to the early 2020s). Regarding the study in general: Samples from collaborators originated in the United States, Italy and Spain and spanned both the acute and convalescent phases of COVID-19. A de-identified subject ID, COVID-19 status, age in years and sex were almost always included in the sample metadata. The material from the prospective study consisted of cDNA or gDNA derived from T cells, B-cell-depleted T cells, or PBMCs. The dataset comprised deeply sampled blood TCRbeta repertoires from subjects exposed to, actively infected with, or recovered from COVID-19. HLA class I and class II types, where available, came from metadata supplied by the sample provider rather than from assay-based typing. The repertoires were released in a freely available public database meant as a resource for research on the immune response to SARS-CoV-2. The samples were drawn from two sources: the first 160 participants of the ongoing ImmuneRACE study, and 1,200 or so subjects contributed by 6 global collaborators.

Participants in the prospective study were enrolled through a virtual design, were aged roughly 18 to 95 years, and lived in 24 United States geographic areas. In the prospective study, participants were assigned to cohorts based on the clinical history participants reported in a screening survey and a study questionnaire. A participant counted as exposed if, within 2 weeks of entering the study, that participant had been in contact with someone who had a PCR-confirmed or clinician-diagnosed COVID-19 case. In the prospective study, mobile phlebotomists collected whole blood, serum and a nasopharyngeal or oropharyngeal swab from each participant. Over a roughly 2-month period, participants in the prospective study had the option of providing additional blood draws and questionnaires. Prospective study blood samples were shipped either frozen or at room temperature before DNA extraction. TCRbeta CDR3 regions were amplified from genomic DNA using the immunoSEQ Assay, a bias-controlled multiplex PCR. The study's processing was this. Nucleated cell counts per sample were estimated from amplification of reference gene primers within the assay. To quantify the absolute abundance of each unique TCRbeta CDR3 rearrangement, sequence reads were collapsed and filtered. Productive Simpson clonality was computed per sample as the square root of Simpson's diversity index over productive rearrangements. Not all clones reach the TCRdb copy of this immuneACCESS table, which keeps in-frame sequences only. Checked studies attribute under half of the gap to unresolved V genes and leave the rest unexplained. That table supplies the V and J calls and clone size; D and trimming were determined from the DNA. The sample table shows about 160,000 clones, and about 85% are seen once. Under 4.5% of the sample is in the top ten clones.

General study outcomes and caveats: The amount of clinical and demographic metadata varied by source and participant and was provided uncurated.

The germline V gene encodes CDR1 ENHRY and CDR2 SYGVKD. V is clipped by 4 bases and J by 2 bases, and the sequence between their germline boundaries is 2 bases long. The CDR3 runs 11 residues from the cysteine to the phenylalanine. Only CDR3 DNA remains: 33 bases, in frame from the first base. On this clone itself: The antigen it recognizes is unknown. No much larger clone is present one base from it, and per-base qualities are unavailable.

Material for sequencing was PBMCs or T cells enriched from blood (not recorded which). The chain is made from TRBV10-3 and TRBJ2-5, with the D gene uncertain. The sequence came from a woman between 35 and 50 years old who had been exposed to COVID-19. CDR3 reads: CAISAQETQYF. The DNA sequence reads TGTGCCATCAGTGCACAAGAGACCCAGTACTTC.